The 11 T cell receptor beta chains reported below all come from one sample, sequenced in a study of blood T cell repertoires in COVID-19. The protocol was immunoSEQ multiplex PCR, while the TCRdb copy is restricted to in-frame clones and leaves out a portion. This sample has 200,000 to 250,000 clones, with approximately 85% found just once. The specimen was peripheral blood. These TCRs come from a woman aged 70-85 years with COVID-19, enrolled during active disease.

The rearrangement uses TRBV6-2 or TRBV6-3 and TRBJ2-3; possibly TRBD1 for D (6 bases). The CDR3 is made up of 16 amino acids. Deletions cut 3 bases from V and 6 bases from J, with 19 bases between. The germline gives CDR1 MNHEY, CDR2 SVGEGT. For the CDR3, the DNA is TGTGCCAGCAGTTATTGGGGGACACCACCTAAGGATACGCAGTATTTT. Protein product: CASSYWGTPPKDTQYF.

The chain uses TRBV4-3 and TRBJ1-6, with D perhaps matching TRBD1 (5 bases). Germline V gives CDR1 LGHNA, CDR2 YSLEER. The CDR3 is 13 residues long. With 1 base removed from V and 10 bases from J, the gap between germline ends came to 8 bases. The chain's CDR3 is CASSQARGSPLHF. The CDR3 coding sequence is TGCGCCAGCAGCCAAGCAAGGGGCTCACCCCTCCACTTT.

The rearrangement uses TRBV29-1 and TRBJ1-2; 7 bases agree with TRBD1. CDR1 and CDR2 from the germline V gene are SQVTM and ANQGSEA. V lost 3 bases and J lost 8; bases outside the gene matches: 9. CDR3 length equals 13 residues. The CDR3 loop reads CSVDGFWTGGYTF. DNA for the CDR3: TGCAGCGTTGACGGCTTTTGGACAGGCGGCTACACCTTC.

The rearrangement links TRBV20-1 to TRBJ1-2; unclear D gene. V lost 5 bases to trimming and J lost 8 bases, with 9 bases between them. The CDR3 has 10 residues. The germline CDR1 and CDR2 sequences are DFQATT and SNEGSKA (reference sequence). CDR3 loop: CSAPQEGYTF. DNA for the CDR3: TGCAGTGCTCCTCAAGAGGGCTACACCTTC.

The chain joins TRBV19 to TRBJ2-5, with TRBD1 identical over 10 bases. The CDR3 totals 15 residues. Germline V lookup: CDR1 LNHDA, CDR2 SQIVND (reference sequence). J was trimmed by 3 bases and V by 5 bases; bases with no gene match: 6. In DNA form, the CDR3 reads TGTGCCAGTAGTCCGGGACAGGGGAGGGAAGAGACCCAGTACTTC. It yields the protein CASSPGQGREETQYF. Together with reference TRBV19 and TRBJ2-5, the CDR3 gives the full variable domain: DGGITQSPKYLFRKEGQNVTLSCEQNLNHDAMYWYRQDPGQGLRLIYYSQIVNDFQKGDIAEGYSVSREKKESFPLTVTSAQKNPTAFYLCASSPGQGREETQYFGPGTRLLVL.

This clone was recorded once. The chain couples TRBV18 to TRBJ1-2; a weak D match, TRBD1 (5 bases). Germline lookup yields CDR1 KGHSH and CDR2 LQKENI. V shed 2 bases and J shed 8 bases, with 15 bases lying between them. The CDR3 has 14 residues. The CDR3 DNA follows: TGTGCCAGCTCACCATTAGGTGACAGTCCGGGCTACACCTTC. This encodes CASSPLGDSPGYTF.

The chain couples TRBV18 to TRBJ2-1; tentative D call: TRBD1 (6 bases). The CDR3 is 14 amino acids. Trimming took 5 bases from V and 4 from J, leaving 12 bases between them. CDR1 is KGHSH and CDR2 is LQKENI in the germline V gene. CDR3 residues: CASSTTTGYNEQFF. CDR3 DNA sequence: TGTGCCAGCTCAACAACGACAGGATACAATGAGCAGTTCTTC.

The chain has TRBV10-3 and TRBJ2-1; 9 bases line up with TRBD2. The CDR3 spans 14 residues. V was pared by 4 bases and J by 6 bases, with 4 bases of the junction left unmatched. Germline V gene sequence: CDR1 ENHRY, CDR2 SYGVKD. For the CDR3, the DNA is TGTGCCATCAGTGCGCGGGAGGGCGTCAATGAGCAGTTCTTC. Its protein product is CAISAREGVNEQFF.

The chain links TRBV6-4 to TRBJ1-2, with 7 bases identical to TRBD1. The CDR3 loop spans 14 amino acids. After removal of 6 bases from V and 3 bases from J, the junction contained 7 bases not matched to a gene. Germline V CDR1 and CDR2: MRHNA, SNTAGT. DNA of the CDR3: TGTGCCAGCAGCGACGGGGACAGCGACTATGGCTACACCTTC. This translates into CASSDGDSDYGYTF.

The genes are TRBV5-8 and TRBJ2-1; TRBD2 matches 7 bases. The CDR3 sequence is 13 residues long. V gave up 5 bases and J gave up 9 bases; unmatched junction bases: 8. Germline V CDR1 and CDR2: SGHTS, YDEGEE. CDR3 nucleotide sequence: TGTGCCAGCAGATTCCGAGGGGAGGGTGAGCAGTTCTTC. Translating gives CASRFRGEGEQFF.

In regard to this clone: One end of the junction is discordant with germline, which a read error may explain. The chain has TRBV27 and TRBJ1-2; TRBD1 is a possible D gene (5 bases). Germline V gives CDR1 MNHEY, CDR2 SMNVEV (reference sequence). The CDR3 runs 12 residues. This CDR3 reads CASKGYRTTLAF. CDR3 in DNA: TGTGCCAGCAAAGGATACAGGACTACCTTGGCCTTC.